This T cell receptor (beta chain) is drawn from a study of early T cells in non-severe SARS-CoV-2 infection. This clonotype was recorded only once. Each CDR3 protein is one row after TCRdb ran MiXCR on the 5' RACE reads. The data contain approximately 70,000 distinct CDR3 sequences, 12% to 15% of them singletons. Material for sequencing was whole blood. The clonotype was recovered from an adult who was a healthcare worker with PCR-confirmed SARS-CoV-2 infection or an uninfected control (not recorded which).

The CDR3 spells CASSIDGRAVQSSPQHF. DNA of the CDR3: TGTGCCAGTAGTATAGACGGCAGGGCGGTTCAAAGTTCTCCCCAGCATTTT. The gene calls are TRBV19 and TRBJ1-5; D might be TRBD1 (5 bases). The V gene lost 0 bases and the J gene lost 10 bases, with 22 bases spanning the gap. There are 17 residues in the CDR3. Germline assignment: CDR1 LNHDA and CDR2 SQIVND (reference sequence).